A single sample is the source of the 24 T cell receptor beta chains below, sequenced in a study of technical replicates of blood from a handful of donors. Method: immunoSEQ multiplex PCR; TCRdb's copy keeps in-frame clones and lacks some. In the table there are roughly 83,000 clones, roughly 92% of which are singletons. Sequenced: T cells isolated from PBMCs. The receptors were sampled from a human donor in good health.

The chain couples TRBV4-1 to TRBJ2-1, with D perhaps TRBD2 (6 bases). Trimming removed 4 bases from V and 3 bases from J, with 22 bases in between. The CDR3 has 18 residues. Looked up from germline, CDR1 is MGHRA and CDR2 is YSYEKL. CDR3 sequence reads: CASSLKVQVEGSYNEQFF. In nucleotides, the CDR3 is TGCGCCAGCAGCCTAAAGGTACAAGTGGAGGGGAGCTACAATGAGCAGTTCTTC.

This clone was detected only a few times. This CDR3 reads CASSLPNGRGTEAFF. CDR3 DNA sequence: TGTGCCAGCAGTTTACCTAACGGGAGGGGCACTGAAGCTTTCTTT. This rearrangement joins TRBV28 to TRBJ1-1; D possibly corresponds to TRBD1 (5 bases). The germline V gene encodes CDR1 MDHEN and CDR2 SYDVKM. The CDR3 runs 15 residues. Trimming cost V 2 bases and J 4 bases, with 14 bases left between them.

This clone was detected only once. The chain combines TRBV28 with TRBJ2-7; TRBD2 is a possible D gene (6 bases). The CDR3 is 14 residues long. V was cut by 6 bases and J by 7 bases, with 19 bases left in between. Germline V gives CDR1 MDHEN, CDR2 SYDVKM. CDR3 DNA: TGTGCCAGCAGGAAACCAGGAGGGCCTGGGGAGCAGTACTTC. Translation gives CASRKPGGPGEQYF.

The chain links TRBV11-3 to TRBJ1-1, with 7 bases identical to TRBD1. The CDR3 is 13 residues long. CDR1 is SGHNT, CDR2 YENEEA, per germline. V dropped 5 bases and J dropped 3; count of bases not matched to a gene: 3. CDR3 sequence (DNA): TGTGCCAGCAGCGCCGACAGGGACACTGAAGCTTTCTTT. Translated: CASSADRDTEAFF.

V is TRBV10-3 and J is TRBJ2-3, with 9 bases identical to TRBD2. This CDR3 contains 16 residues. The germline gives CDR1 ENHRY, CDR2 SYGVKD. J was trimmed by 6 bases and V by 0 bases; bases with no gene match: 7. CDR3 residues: CAISESSSGALDTQYF. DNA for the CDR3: TGTGCCATCAGTGAGTCATCTAGCGGGGCCCTCGATACGCAGTATTTT.

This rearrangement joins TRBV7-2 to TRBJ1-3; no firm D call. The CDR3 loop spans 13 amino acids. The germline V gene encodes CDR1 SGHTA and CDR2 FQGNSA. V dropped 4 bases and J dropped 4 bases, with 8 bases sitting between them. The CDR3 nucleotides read TGTGCCAGCAGCTCGGGTCAGGGAAACACCATATATTTT. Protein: CASSSGQGNTIYF.

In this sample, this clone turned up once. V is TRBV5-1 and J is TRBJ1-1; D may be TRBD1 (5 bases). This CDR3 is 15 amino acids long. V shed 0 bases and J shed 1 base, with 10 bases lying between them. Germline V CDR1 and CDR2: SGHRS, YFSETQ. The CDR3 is CASSLAGRENTEAFF. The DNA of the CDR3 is TGCGCCAGCAGCTTGGCGGGCAGGGAGAACACTGAAGCTTTCTTT.

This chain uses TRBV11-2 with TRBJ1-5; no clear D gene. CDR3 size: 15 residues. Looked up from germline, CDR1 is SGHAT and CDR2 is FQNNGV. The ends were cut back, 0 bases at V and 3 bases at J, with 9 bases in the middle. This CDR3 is CASSLDLRNNQPQHF. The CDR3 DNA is TGTGCCAGCAGCTTAGATCTCAGGAACAATCAGCCCCAGCATTTT.

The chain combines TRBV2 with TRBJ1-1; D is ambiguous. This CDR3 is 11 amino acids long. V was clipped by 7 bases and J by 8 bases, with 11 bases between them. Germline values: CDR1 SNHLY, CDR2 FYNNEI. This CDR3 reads CASTGQWEAFF. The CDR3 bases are TGTGCCAGCACTGGTCAGTGGGAAGCTTTCTTT.

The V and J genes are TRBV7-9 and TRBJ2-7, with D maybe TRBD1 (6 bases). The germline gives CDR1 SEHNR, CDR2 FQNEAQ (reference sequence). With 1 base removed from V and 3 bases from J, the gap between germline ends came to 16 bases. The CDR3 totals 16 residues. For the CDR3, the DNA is TGTGCCAGCAGCTTAGAGGATTTCGGCAGGGGCTACGAGCAGTACTTC. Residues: CASSLEDFGRGYEQYF.

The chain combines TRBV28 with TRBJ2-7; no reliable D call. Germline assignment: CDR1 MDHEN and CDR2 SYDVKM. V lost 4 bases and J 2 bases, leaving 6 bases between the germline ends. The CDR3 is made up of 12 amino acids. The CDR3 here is CASSSQAYEQYF. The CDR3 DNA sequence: TGTGCCAGCAGTTCCCAGGCCTACGAGCAGTACTTC.

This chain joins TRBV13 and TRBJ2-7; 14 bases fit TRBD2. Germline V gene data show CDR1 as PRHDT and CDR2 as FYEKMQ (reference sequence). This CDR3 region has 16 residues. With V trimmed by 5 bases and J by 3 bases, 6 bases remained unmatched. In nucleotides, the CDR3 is TGTGCCAGCAGCCGCCTGGGGACTAGCGGGAGCTACGAGCAGTACTTC. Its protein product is CASSRLGTSGSYEQYF.

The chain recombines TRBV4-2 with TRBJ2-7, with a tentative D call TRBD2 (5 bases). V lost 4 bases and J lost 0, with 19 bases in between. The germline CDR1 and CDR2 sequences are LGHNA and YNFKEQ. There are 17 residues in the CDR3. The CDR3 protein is CASSRDIGSASSYEQYF. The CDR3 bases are TGTGCCAGCAGCCGAGACATAGGGAGCGCAAGCTCCTACGAGCAGTACTTC.

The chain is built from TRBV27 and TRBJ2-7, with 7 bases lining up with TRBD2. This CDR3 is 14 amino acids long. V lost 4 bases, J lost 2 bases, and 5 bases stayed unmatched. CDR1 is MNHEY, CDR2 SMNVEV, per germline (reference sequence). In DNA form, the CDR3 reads TGTGCCAGCAGTTATCAGCGGGAAGCCTACGAGCAGTACTTC. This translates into CASSYQREAYEQYF.

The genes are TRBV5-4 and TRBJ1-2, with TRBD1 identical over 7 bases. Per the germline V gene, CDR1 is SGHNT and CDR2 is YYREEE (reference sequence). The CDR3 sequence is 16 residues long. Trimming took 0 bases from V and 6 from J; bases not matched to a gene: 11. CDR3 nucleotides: TGTGCCAGCAGCTTGGGGATACAGGGGATCGTCGATGGCTACACCTTC. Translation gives CASSLGIQGIVDGYTF.

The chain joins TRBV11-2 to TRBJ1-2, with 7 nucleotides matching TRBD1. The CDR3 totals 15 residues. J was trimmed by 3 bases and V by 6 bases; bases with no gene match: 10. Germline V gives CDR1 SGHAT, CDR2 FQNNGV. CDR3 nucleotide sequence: TGTGCCAGCAGTGCCTTGACAGGGAAGGACTATGGCTACACCTTC. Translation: CASSALTGKDYGYTF.

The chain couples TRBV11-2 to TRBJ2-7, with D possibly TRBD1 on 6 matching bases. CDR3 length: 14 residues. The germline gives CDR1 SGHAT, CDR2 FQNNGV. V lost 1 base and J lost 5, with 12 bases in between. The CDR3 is CASSLAGQPHEQYF. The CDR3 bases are TGTGCCAGCAGCTTAGCTGGACAGCCCCACGAGCAGTACTTC.

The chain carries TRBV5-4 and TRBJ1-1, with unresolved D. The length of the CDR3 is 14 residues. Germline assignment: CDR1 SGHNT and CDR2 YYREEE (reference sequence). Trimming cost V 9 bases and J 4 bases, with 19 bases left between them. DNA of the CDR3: TGTGCCACCATCCAAGGAGGTTCCAGCACTGAAGCTTTCTTT. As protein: CATIQGGSSTEAFF.

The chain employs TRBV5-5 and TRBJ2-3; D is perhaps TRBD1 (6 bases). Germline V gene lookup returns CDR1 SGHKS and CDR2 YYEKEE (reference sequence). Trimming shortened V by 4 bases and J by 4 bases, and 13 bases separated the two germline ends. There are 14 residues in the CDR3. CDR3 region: CASSGAPGADTQYF. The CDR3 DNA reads TGTGCCAGCAGCGGCGCACCAGGGGCAGATACGCAGTATTTT.

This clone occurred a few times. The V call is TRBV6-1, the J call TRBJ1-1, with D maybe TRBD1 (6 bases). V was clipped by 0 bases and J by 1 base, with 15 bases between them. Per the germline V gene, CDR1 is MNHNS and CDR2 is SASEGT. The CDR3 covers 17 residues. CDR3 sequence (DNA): TGTGCCAGCAGTGAAGCGCGATTAGCACAGGGGAACACTGAAGCTTTCTTT. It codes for CASSEARLAQGNTEAFF.

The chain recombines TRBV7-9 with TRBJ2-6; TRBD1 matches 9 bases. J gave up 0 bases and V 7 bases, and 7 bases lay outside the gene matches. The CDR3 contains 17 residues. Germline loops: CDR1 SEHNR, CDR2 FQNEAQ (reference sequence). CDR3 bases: TGTGCCAGCACCTCGGAGACAGGGGGCTCTGGGGCCAACGTCCTGACTTTC. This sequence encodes CASTSETGGSGANVLTF. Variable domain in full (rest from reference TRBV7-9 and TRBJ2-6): DTGVSQNPRHKITKRGQNVTFRCDPISEHNRLYWYRQTLGQGPEFLTYFQNEAQLEKSRLLSDRFSAERPKGSFSTLEIQRTEQGDSAMYLCASTSETGGSGANVLTFGAGSRLTVL.

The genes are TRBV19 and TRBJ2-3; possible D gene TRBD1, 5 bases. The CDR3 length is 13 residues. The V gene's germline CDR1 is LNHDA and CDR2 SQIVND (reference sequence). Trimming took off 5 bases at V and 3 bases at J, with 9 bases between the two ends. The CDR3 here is CASSSQGTDTQYF. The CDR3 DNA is TGTGCCAGTAGTTCGCAGGGAACAGATACGCAGTATTTT.

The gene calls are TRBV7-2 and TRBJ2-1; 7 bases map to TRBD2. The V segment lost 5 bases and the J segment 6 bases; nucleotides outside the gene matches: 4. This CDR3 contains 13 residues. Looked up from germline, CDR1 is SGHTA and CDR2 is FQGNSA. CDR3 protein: CASSRTRLNEQFF. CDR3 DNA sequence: TGTGCCAGCAGCCGGACTAGACTCAATGAGCAGTTCTTC.

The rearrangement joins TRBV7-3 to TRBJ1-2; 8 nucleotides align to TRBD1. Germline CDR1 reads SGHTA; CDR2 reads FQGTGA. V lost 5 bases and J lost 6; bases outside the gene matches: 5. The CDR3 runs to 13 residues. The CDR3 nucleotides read TGTGCCAGCAGCCCGCAGGGGGCGCATGGCTACACCTTC. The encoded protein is CASSPQGAHGYTF. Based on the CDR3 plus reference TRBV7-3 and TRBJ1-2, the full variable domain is GAGVSQTPSNKVTEKGKYVELRCDPISGHTALYWYRQSLGQGPEFLIYFQGTGAADDSGLPNDRFFAVRPEGSVSTLKIQRTERGDSAVYLCASSPQGAHGYTFGSGTRLTVV.